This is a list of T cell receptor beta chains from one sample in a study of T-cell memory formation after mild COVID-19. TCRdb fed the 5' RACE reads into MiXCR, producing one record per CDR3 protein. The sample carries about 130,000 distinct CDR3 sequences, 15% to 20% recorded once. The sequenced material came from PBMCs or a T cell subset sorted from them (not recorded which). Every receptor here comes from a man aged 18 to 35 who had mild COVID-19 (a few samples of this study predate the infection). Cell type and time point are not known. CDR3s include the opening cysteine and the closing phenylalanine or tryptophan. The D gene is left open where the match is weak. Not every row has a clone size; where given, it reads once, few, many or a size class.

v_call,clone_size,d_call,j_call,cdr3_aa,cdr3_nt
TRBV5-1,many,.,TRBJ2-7,CASSLPDSLYEQYF,TGCGCCAGCAGTCTCCCGGACTCCCTCTACGAGCAGTACTTC
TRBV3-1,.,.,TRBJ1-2,CASSRTPTNYGYTF,TGTGCCAGCTCGAGGACACCCACTAACTATGGCTACACCTTC
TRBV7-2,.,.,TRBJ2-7,CASSLGNSYEQYF,TGTGCCAGCAGCTTGGGCAACTCCTACGAGCAGTACTTC
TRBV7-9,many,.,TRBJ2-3,CASRAKRQGNADTQYF,TGTGCCAGCAGGGCGAAAAGGCAGGGGAATGCAGATACGCAGTATTTT
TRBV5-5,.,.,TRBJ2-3,CASSSPSADTQYF,TGTGCCAGCAGTTCTCCTAGCGCCGATACGCAGTATTTT
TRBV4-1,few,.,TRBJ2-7,CASSQARAQGPYEQYF,TGCGCCAGCAGCCAAGCCAGGGCACAGGGCCCCTACGAGCAGTACTTC
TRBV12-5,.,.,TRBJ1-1,CASGSWSYTEAFF,TGTGCTAGTGGTTCTTGGTCCTACACTGAAGCTTTCTTT
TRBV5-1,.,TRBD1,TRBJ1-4,CASSFTGGGNEKLFF,TGCGCCAGCAGTTTTACAGGGGGCGGAAATGAAAAACTGTTTTTT
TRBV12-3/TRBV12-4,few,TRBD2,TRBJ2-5,CASTRAGGQETQYF,TGTGCCAGCACCCGAGCGGGGGGCCAAGAGACCCAGTACTTC
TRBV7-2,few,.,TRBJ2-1,CASSLKYNEQFF,TGTGCCAGCAGCTTAAAGTACAATGAGCAGTTCTTC
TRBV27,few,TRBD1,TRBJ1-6,CASRNTGDNSPLHF,TGTGCCAGCAGAAATACAGGGGATAATTCACCCCTCCACTTT
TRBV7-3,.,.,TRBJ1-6,CASAAGEGSPLHF,TGTGCCAGCGCGGCAGGGGAAGGATCACCCCTCCACTTT
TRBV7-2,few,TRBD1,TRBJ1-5,CASSSGGGIWQPQHF,TGTGCCAGCAGCTCAGGGGGGGGGATTTGGCAGCCCCAGCATTTT
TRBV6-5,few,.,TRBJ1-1,CASSSGRNTEAFF,TGTGCCAGCAGCTCGGGACGGAACACTGAAGCTTTCTTT
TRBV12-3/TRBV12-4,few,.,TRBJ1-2,CASSPNSGYEGYTF,TGTGCCAGCAGTCCGAACTCAGGGTATGAAGGCTACACCTTC
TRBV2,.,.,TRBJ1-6,CASRAGTPNSPLHF,TGTGCCAGCAGGGCCGGGACACCCAATTCACCCCTCCACTTT
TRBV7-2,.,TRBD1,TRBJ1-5,CASAPSFGPGGDQPQHF,TGTGCCAGCGCGCCCTCGTTTGGTCCAGGGGGCGATCAGCCCCAGCATTTT
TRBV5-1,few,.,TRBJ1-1,CASSDYRTMNTEAFF,TGCGCCAGCAGCGATTACAGGACCATGAACACTGAAGCTTTCTTT
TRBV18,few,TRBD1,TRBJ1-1,CASSGQSNTEAFF,TGTGCCAGCTCGGGACAGTCGAACACTGAAGCTTTCTTT
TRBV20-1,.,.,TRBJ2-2,CSGVEGLGTGELFF,TGCAGTGGAGTCGAGGGGTTGGGCACCGGGGAGCTGTTTTTT
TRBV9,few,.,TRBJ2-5,CASSVGGGETQYF,TGTGCCAGCAGCGTGGGAGGGGGTGAGACCCAGTACTTC
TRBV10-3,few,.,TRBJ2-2,CAISEFSANTGELFF,TGTGCCATCAGTGAGTTTTCTGCGAACACCGGGGAGCTGTTTTTT
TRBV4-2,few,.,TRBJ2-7,CASSQAQALEGDHYEQYF,TGTGCCAGCAGCCAAGCCCAGGCTTTAGAGGGGGACCACTACGAGCAGTACTTC
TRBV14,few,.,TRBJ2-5,CASSQSGHSLQETQYF,TGTGCCAGCAGCCAATCCGGACATAGTCTCCAAGAGACCCAGTACTTC
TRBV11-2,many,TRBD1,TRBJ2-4,CASSLYRGSLAKNIQYF,TGTGCCAGCAGCTTATACAGGGGGTCGTTAGCCAAAAACATTCAGTACTTC
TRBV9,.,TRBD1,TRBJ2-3,CASSVVGGQGADTQYF,TGTGCCAGCAGCGTAGTCGGGGGACAGGGGGCCGATACGCAGTATTTT
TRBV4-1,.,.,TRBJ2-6,CASSVLSTISGANVLTF,TGCGCCAGCAGCGTTTTAAGCACGATATCTGGGGCCAACGTCCTGACTTTC
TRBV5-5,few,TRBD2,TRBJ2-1,CASSPTSGGVHEQFF,TGTGCCAGCAGCCCGACTAGCGGGGGGGTTCATGAGCAGTTCTTC
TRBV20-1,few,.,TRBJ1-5,CSARRGGQPQHF,TGCAGTGCTAGAAGGGGCGGTCAGCCCCAGCATTTT
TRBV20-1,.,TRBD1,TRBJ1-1,CSARDRRTGGTEAFF,TGCAGTGCTAGAGATCGAAGGACAGGGGGGACTGAAGCTTTCTTT
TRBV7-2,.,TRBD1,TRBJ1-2,CASSKDRVYGYTF,TGTGCCAGCAGCAAAGACAGGGTCTATGGCTACACCTTC
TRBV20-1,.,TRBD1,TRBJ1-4,CSALTGENEKLFF,TGCAGTGCTTTGACAGGGGAGAATGAAAAACTGTTTTTT
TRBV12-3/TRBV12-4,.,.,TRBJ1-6,CASSSHREGNSPLHF,TGTGCCAGCAGTTCACACAGGGAGGGAAATTCACCCCTCCACTTT
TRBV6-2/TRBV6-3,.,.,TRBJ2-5,CASSPPGTPKYQETQYF,TGTGCCAGCAGTCCTCCTGGGACTCCCAAGTACCAAGAGACCCAGTACTTC
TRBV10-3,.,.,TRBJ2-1,CDISQGFDEQFF,TGTGACATCAGTCAGGGTTTTGATGAGCAGTTCTTC
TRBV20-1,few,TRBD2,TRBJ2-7,CSARLTSGGAEQYF,TGCAGTGCTAGATTGACTAGCGGGGGGGCTGAGCAGTACTTC
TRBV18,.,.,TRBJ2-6,CAGAYSGANVLTF,TGTGCCGGGGCCTACTCTGGGGCCAACGTCCTGACTTTC
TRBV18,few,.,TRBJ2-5,CASSPPAREETQYF,TGTGCCAGCTCCCCACCCGCACGAGAAGAGACCCAGTACTTC
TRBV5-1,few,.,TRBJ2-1,CASRVSGQYNEQFF,TGCGCCAGCAGAGTGTCAGGTCAATACAATGAGCAGTTCTTC